The 5 T cell receptor beta chains presented below share a single source sample, sequenced in a study of early T cells in non-severe SARS-CoV-2 infection. TCRdb independently ran MiXCR on the 5' RACE reads; one entry per CDR3 protein. Of about 55,000 distinct CDR3 sequences detected, around 13% appear once; the ten largest clones hold approximately 1.3%. Sequencing was carried out using whole blood. All receptors derive from an adult who was a healthcare worker with PCR-confirmed SARS-CoV-2 infection or an uninfected control (not recorded which).

This chain connects TRBV5-4 to TRBJ1-1; no clear D gene. The length of the CDR3 is 12 residues. Looked up from germline, CDR1 is SGHNT and CDR2 is YYREEE (reference sequence). Trimming shortened V by 2 bases and J by 7 bases, and 9 bases separated the two germline ends. The CDR3, as DNA: TGTGCCAGCAGCTTTTTTGGCGGTGAAGCTTTCTTT. Translating gives CASSFFGGEAFF.

This chain connects TRBV29-1 to TRBJ2-1, with D unresolved. Germline loops: CDR1 SQVTM, CDR2 ANQGSEA. The CDR3 loop spans 13 amino acids. V lost 4 bases, J lost 6 bases, and 13 bases lay in between. The CDR3 DNA follows: TGCAGCGTTGCCGAGGACGGATCCAATGAGCAGTTCTTC. This sequence encodes CSVAEDGSNEQFF.

The V gene is TRBV5-1, the J gene TRBJ2-2; maybe TRBD2 (5 bases). The V gene's germline CDR1 is SGHRS and CDR2 YFSETQ. The CDR3 spans 12 residues. Trimming left V 2 bases short and J 6 bases short, with 5 bases between. As DNA, the CDR3 is TGCGCCAGCAGCTTCGGGGCCGGGGAGCTGTTTTTT. It codes for CASSFGAGELFF.

The genes are TRBV20-1 and TRBJ2-1, with TRBD2 identical over 15 bases. Germline loops: CDR1 DFQATT, CDR2 SNEGSKA (reference sequence). The CDR3 length is 17 residues. J gave up 4 bases and V 1 base, and 5 bases lay outside the gene matches. The CDR3 DNA reads TGCAGTGCTAGAGGAGGACTAGCGGGGGGGATATACAATGAGCAGTTCTTC. Its protein product is CSARGGLAGGIYNEQFF.

This clonotype was counted ten times or more. The rearrangement links TRBV30 to TRBJ1-2; a possible D gene is TRBD1 (5 bases). V shed 0 bases and J shed 8 bases, with 10 bases lying between them. The CDR3 has 12 residues. CDR1 and CDR2 from the germline V gene are GTSNPN and SVGIG (reference sequence). The CDR3 coding sequence is TGTGCCTGGAGTGTGGGGCCGCGGGGCTACACCTTC. Amino acids: CAWSVGPRGYTF.